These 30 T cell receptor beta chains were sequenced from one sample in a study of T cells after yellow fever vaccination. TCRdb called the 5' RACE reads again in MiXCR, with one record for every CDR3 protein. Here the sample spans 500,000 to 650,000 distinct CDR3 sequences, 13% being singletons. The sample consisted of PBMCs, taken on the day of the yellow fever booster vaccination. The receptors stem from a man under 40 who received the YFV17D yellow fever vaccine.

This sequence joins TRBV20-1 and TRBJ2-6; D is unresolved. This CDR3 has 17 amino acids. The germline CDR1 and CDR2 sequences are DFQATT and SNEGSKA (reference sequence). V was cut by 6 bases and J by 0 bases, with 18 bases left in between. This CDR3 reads CSAPRLGTVSGANVLTF. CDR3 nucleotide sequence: TGCAGTGCCCCCCGATTAGGAACCGTCTCTGGGGCCAACGTCCTGACTTTC.

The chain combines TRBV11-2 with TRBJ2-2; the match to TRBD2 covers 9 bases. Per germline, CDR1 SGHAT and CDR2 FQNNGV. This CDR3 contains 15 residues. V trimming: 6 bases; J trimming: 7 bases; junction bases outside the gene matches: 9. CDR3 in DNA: TGTGCCAGCAGATCGATAGCGGGAGTGAGCGGGGAGCTGTTTTTT. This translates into CASRSIAGVSGELFF.

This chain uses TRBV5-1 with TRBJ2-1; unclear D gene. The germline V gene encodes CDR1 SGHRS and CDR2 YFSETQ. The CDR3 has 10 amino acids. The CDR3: CAKQQNEQFF. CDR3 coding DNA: TGCGCAAAGCAGCAAAATGAGCAGTTCTTC.

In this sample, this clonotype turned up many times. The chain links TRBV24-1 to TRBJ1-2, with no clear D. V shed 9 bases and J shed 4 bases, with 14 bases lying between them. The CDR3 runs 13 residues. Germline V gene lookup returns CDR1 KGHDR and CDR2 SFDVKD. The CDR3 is CATSGGPGYGYTF. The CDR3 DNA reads TGTGCCACCTCGGGAGGGCCAGGCTATGGCTACACCTTC.

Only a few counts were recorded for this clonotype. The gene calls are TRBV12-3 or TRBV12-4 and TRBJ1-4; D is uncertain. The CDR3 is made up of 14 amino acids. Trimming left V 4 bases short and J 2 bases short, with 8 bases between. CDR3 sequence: CASSYRATNEKLFF. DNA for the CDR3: TGTGCCAGCAGTTACCGGGCCACTAATGAAAAACTGTTTTTT.

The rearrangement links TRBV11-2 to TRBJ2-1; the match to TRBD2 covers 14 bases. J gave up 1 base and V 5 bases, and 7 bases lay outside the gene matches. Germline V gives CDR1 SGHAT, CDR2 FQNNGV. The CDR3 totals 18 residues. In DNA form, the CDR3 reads TGTGCCAGCAGCCCGGGACTAGCGGGAGTGAGGTCCTACAATGAGCAGTTCTTC. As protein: CASSPGLAGVRSYNEQFF.

The CDR3 nucleotides are TGTGCCAGCAGCCGGACAGGGTTAGCTTTCTTT. Protein: CASSRTGLAFF. The V gene is TRBV12-3 or TRBV12-4, the J gene TRBJ1-1; TRBD1 matches 8 bases. The CDR3 is 11 residues long. V dropped 6 bases and J dropped 10; count of bases not matched to a gene: 4.

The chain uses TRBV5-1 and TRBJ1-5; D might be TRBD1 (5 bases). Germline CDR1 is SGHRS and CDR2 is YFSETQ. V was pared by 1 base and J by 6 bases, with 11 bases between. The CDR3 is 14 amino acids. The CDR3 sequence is CASSLWGVGQPQHF. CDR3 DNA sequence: TGCGCCAGCAGCTTGTGGGGGGTAGGTCAGCCCCAGCATTTT.

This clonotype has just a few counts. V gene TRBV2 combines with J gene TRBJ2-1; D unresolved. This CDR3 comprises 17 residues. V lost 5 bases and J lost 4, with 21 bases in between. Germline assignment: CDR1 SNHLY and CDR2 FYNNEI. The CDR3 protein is CASSPLTKIIKYNEQFF. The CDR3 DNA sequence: TGTGCCAGCAGTCCCCTAACTAAGATCATAAAATACAATGAGCAGTTCTTC.

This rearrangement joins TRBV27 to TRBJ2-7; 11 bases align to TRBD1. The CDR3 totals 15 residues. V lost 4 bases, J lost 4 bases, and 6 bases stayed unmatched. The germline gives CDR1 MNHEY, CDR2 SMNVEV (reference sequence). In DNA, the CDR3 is TGTGCCAGCAGTTCCGGACAGGGGGCGAGATACGAGCAGTACTTC. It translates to CASSSGQGARYEQYF.

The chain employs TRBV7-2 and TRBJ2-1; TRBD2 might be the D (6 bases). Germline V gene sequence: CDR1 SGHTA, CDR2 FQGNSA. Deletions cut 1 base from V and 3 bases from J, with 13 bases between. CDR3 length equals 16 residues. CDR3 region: CASSLGGAGRYNEQFF. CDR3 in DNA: TGTGCCAGCAGCTTAGGTGGAGCGGGCCGCTACAATGAGCAGTTCTTC.

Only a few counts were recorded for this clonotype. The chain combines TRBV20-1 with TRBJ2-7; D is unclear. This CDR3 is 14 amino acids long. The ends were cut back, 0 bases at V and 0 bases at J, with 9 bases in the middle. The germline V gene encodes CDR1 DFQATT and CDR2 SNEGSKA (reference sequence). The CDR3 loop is CSAREERLSYEQYF. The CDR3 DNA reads TGCAGTGCTAGAGAAGAGCGCCTCTCCTACGAGCAGTACTTC.

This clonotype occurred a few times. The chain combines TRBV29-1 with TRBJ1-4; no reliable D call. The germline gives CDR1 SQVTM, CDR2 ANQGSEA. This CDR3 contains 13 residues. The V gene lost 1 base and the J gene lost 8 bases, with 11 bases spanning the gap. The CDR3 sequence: CSVEGRAGEKLFF. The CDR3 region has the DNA TGCAGCGTTGAAGGCCGGGCAGGAGAAAAACTGTTTTTT.

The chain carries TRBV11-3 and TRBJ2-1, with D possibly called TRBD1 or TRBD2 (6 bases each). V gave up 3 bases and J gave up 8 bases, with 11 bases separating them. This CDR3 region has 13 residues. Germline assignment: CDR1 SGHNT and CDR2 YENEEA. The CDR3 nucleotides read TGTGCCAGCAGCTTCGGGGGCGGTTATGAGCAGTTCTTC. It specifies CASSFGGGYEQFF.

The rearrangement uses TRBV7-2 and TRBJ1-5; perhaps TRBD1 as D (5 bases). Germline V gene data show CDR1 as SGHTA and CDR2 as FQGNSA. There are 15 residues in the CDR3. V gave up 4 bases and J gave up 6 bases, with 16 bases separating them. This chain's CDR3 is CASSSDGGGTQPQHF. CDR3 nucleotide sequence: TGTGCCAGCAGCTCGGACGGCGGTGGGACTCAGCCCCAGCATTTT.

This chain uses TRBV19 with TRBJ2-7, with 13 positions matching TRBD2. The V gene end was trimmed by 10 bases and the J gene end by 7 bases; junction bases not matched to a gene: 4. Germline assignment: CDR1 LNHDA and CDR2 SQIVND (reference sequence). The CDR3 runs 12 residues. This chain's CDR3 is CATGLAGAEQYF. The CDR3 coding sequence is TGTGCCACCGGACTAGCGGGAGCTGAGCAGTACTTC.

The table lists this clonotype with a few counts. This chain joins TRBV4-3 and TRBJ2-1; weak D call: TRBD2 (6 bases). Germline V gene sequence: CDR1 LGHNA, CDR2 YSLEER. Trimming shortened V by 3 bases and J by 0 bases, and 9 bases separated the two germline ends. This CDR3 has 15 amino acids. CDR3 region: CASSQTRLSYNEQFF. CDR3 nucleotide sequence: TGCGCCAGCAGCCAGACTAGACTCTCCTACAATGAGCAGTTCTTC.

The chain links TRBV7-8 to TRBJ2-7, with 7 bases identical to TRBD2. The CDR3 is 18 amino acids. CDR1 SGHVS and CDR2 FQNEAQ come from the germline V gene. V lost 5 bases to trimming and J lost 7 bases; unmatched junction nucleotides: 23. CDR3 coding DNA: TGTGCCAGCAGCATCTTTGGACTAGACACCGCCTATTCTACGGAGCAGTACTTC. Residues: CASSIFGLDTAYSTEQYF.

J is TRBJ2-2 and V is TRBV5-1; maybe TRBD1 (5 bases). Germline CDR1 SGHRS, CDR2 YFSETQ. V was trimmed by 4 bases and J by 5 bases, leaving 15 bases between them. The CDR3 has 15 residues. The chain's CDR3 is CASSPGQGETGELFF. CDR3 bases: TGCGCCAGCAGCCCCGGCCAGGGTGAAACCGGGGAGCTGTTTTTT.

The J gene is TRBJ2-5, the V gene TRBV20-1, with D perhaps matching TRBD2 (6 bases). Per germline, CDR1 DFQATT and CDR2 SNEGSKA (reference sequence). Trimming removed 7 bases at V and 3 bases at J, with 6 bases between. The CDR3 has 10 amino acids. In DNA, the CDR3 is TGCAGTGGCGGGGAAGAGACCCAGTACTTC. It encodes CSGGEETQYF.

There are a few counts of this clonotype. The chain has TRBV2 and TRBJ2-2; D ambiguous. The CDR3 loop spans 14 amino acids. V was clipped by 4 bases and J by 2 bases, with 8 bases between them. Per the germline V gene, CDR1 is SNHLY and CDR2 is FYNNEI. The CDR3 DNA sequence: TGTGCCAGCAGTGTGTACCGAAACACCGGGGAGCTGTTTTTT. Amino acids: CASSVYRNTGELFF. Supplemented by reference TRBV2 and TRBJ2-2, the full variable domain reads EPEVTQTPSHQVTQMGQEVILRCVPISNHLYFYWYRQILGQKVEFLVSFYNNEISEKSEIFDDQFSVERPDGSNFTLKIRSTKLEDSAMYFCASSVYRNTGELFFGEGSRLTVL.

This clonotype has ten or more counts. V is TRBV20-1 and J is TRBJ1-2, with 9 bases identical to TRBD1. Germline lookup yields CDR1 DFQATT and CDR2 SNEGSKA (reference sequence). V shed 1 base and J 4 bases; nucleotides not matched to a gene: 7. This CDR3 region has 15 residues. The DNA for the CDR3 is TGCAGTGCTAGAGTCTTAGGGACAGGGACCTATGGCTACACCTTC. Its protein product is CSARVLGTGTYGYTF.

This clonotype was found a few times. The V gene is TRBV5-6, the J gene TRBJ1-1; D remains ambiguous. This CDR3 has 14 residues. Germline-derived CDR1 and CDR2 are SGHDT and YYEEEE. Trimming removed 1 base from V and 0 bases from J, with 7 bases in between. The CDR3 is CASSLKRVNTEAFF. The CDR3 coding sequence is TGTGCCAGCAGCTTGAAGAGGGTGAACACTGAAGCTTTCTTT.

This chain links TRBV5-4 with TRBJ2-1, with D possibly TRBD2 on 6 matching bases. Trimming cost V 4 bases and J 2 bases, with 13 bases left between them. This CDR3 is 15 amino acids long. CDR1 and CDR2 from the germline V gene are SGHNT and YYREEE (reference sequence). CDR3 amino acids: CASSVTSLPYNEQFF. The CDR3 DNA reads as TGTGCCAGCAGCGTCACTAGCTTACCCTACAATGAGCAGTTCTTC.

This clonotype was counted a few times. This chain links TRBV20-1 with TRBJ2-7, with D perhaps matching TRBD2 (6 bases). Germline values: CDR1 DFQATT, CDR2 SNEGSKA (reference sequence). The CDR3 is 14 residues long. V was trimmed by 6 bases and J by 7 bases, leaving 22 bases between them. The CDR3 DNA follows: TGCAGTGCCCCCCGGGACTTACAAACGGGGGAGCAGTACTTC. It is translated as CSAPRDLQTGEQYF.

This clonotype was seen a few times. In DNA form, the CDR3 reads TGTGCCAGCAGTCGACCGAATAGCAATCAGCCCCAGCATTTT. As protein: CASSRPNSNQPQHF. The chain recombines TRBV6-1 with TRBJ1-5; D is unresolved. This CDR3 region has 14 residues. Per the germline V gene, CDR1 is MNHNS and CDR2 is SASEGT. V dropped 5 bases and J dropped 0 bases, with 8 bases sitting between them.

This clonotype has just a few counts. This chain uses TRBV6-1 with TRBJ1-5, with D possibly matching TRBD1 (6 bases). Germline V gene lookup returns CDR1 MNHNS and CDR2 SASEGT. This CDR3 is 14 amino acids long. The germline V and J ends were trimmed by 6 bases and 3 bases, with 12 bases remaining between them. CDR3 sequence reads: CASRNTGFNQPQHF. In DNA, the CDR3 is TGTGCCAGCAGAAATACAGGGTTCAATCAGCCCCAGCATTTT.

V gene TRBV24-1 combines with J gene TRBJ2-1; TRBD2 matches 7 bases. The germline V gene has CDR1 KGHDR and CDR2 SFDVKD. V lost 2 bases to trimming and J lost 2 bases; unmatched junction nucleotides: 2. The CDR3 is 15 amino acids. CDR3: CATSDSAGAYNEQFF. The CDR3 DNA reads TGTGCCACCAGTGATTCGGCGGGAGCCTACAATGAGCAGTTCTTC.

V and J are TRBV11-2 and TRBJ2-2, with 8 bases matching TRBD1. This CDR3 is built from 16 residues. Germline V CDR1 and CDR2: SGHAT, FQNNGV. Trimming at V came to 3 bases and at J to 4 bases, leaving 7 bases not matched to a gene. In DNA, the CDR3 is TGTGCCAGCAGCTTTTCGGACAGGGTTAGCACCGGGGAGCTGTTTTTT. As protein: CASSFSDRVSTGELFF.

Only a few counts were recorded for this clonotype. The CDR3 loop is CASSQVPGTGNYGYTF. CDR3 nucleotide sequence: TGTGCCAGCAGCCAAGTTCCCGGGACAGGGAACTATGGCTACACCTTC. V is TRBV4-2 and J is TRBJ1-2; 9 bases are a match to TRBD1. V dropped 1 base and J dropped 2; count of bases not matched to a gene: 5. Germline CDR1 and CDR2: LGHNA and YNFKEQ. The CDR3 is 16 residues long.